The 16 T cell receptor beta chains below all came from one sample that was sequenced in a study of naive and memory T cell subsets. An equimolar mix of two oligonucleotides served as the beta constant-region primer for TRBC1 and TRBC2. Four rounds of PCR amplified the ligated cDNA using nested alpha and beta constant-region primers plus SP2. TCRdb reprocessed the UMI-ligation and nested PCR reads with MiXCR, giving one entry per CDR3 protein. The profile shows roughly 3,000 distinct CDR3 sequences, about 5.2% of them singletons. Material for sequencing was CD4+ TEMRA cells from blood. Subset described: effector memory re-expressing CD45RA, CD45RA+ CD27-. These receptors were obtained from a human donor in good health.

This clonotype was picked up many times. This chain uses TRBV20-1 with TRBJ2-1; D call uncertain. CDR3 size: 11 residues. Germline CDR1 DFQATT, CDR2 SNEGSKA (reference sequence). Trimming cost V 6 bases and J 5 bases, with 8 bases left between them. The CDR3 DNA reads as TGCAGTGCCGCCGTACACAATGAGCAGTTCTTC. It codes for CSAAVHNEQFF.

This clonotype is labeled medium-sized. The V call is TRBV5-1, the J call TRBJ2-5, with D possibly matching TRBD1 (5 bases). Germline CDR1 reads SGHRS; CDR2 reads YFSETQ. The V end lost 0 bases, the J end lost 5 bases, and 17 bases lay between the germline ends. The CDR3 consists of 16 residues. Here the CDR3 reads CASSLDPGRPPETQYF. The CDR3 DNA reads TGCGCCAGCAGCTTGGATCCAGGGCGACCTCCGGAGACCCAGTACTTC.

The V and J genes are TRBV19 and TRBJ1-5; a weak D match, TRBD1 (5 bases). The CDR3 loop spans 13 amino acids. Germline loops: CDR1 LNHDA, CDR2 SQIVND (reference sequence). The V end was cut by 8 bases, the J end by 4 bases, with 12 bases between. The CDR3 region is CASSRQTNQPQHF. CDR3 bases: TGTGCCAGTTCCCGACAGACTAATCAGCCCCAGCATTTT.

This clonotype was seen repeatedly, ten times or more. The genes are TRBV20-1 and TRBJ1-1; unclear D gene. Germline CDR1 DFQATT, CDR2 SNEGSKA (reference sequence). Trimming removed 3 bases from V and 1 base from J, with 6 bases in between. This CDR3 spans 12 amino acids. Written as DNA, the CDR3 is TGCAGTGCTAGTATCCGGAACACTGAAGCTTTCTTT. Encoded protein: CSASIRNTEAFF.

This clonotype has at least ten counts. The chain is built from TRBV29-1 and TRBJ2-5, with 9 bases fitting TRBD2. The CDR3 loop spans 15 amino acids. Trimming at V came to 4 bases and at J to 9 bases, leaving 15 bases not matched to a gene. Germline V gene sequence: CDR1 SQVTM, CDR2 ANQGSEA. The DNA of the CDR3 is TGCAGCGTTGGCCCCTCTAGCGGGGAGCGAGTAGCCCAGTACTTC. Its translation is CSVGPSSGERVAQYF.

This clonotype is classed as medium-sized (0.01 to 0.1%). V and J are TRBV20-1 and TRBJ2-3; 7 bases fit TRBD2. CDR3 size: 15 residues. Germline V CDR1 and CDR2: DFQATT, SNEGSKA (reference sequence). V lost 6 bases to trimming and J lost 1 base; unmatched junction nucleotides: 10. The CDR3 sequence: CSALPLAEGTDTQYF. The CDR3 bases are TGCAGTGCGTTACCCCTAGCGGAGGGCACAGATACGCAGTATTTT.

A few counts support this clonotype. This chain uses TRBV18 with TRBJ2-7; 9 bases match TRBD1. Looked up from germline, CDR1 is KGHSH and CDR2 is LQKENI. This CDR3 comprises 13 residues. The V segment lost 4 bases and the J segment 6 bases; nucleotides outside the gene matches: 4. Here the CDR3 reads CASSQQGAGEQYF. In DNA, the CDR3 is TGTGCCAGCTCACAACAGGGGGCGGGCGAGCAGTACTTC.

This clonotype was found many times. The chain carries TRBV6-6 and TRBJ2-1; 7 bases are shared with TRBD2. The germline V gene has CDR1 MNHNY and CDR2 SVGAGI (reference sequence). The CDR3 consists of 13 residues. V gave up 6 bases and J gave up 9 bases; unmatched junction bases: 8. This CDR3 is CASRLGGDGEQFF. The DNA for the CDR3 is TGTGCCAGCAGGTTGGGGGGGGACGGTGAGCAGTTCTTC.

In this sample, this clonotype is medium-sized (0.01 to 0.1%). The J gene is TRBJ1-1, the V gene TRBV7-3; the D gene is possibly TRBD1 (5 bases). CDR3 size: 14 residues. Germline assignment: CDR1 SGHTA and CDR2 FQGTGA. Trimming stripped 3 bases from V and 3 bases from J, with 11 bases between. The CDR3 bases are TGTGCCAGCAGCTTCCGGGGGAGGGACACTGAAGCTTTCTTT. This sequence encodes CASSFRGRDTEAFF.

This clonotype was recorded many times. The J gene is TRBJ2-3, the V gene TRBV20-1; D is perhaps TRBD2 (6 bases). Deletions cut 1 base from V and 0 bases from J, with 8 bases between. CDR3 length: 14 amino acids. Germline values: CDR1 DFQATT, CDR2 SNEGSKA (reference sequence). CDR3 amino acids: CSARGGTSTDTQYF. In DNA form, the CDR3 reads TGCAGTGCTAGAGGCGGGACTAGCACAGATACGCAGTATTTT.

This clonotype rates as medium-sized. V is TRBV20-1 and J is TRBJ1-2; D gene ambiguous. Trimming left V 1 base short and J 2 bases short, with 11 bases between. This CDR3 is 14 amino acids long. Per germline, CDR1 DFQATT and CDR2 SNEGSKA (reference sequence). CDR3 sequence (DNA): TGCAGTGCTAGAGGACTAGGCAGGAACTATGGCTACACCTTC. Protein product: CSARGLGRNYGYTF.

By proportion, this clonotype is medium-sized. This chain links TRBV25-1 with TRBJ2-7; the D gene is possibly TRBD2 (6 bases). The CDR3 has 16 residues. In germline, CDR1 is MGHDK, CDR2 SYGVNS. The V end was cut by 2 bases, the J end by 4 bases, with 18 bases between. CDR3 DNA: TGTGCCAGCAGTGAACTGGAGGGGACTCTCAAATACGAGCAGTACTTC. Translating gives CASSELEGTLKYEQYF.

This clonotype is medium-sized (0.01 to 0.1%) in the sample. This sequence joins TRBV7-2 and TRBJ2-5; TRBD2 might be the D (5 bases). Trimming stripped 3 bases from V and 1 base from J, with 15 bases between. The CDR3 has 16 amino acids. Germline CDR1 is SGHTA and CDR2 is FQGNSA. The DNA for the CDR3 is TGTGCCAGCAGCTTCGGTTGGGGAGCGAGCCAAGAGACCCAGTACTTC. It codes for CASSFGWGASQETQYF.

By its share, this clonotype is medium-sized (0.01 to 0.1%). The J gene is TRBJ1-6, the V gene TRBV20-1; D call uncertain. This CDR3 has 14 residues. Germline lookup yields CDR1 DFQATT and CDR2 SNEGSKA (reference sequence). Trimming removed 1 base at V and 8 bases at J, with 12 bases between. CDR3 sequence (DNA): TGCAGTGCTAGAGCGGGAGGAACCGATTCACCCCTCCACTTT. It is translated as CSARAGGTDSPLHF.

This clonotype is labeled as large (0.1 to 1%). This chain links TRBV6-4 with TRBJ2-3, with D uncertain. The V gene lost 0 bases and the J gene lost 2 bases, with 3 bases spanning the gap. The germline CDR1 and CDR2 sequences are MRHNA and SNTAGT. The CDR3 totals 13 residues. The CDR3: CASSDSATDTQYF. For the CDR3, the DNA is TGTGCCAGCAGTGACTCAGCCACAGATACGCAGTATTTT.

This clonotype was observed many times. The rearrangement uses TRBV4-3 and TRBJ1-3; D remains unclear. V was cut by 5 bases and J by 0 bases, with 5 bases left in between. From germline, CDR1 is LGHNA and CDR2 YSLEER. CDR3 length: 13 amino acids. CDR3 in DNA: TGCGCCAGCAGCGACTACTCTGGAAACACCATATATTTT. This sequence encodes CASSDYSGNTIYF.